The T cell receptor (beta chain) under discussion was sequenced for a study of T cells in Graves' hyperthyroidism and ophthalmopathy. The CDR3 totals 17 residues. Deletions cut 0 bases from V and 4 bases from J, with 17 bases between. The V gene's germline CDR1 is WNHNN and CDR2 SYGVQD (reference sequence). This clonotype was seen at least ten times. Template material for amplifying TCR beta CDR3 regions consisted of RNA transcripts. The HTBI primer set was used in a first-round RT-PCR of the TCR CDR3. TCRdb passed the multiplex PCR reads through MiXCR, listing each CDR3 protein once. The profile shows around 450,000 distinct CDR3 sequences, roughly 13% of them singletons.

This chain uses TRBV10-1 with TRBJ2-3; the D is unclear. Sequencing used blood. This sequence originates from a woman between 18 and 30 years old with Graves' hyperthyroidism. The CDR3 sequence is CASSESIARPGADTQYF. CDR3 coding DNA: TGCGCCAGCAGTGAGTCGATCGCCCGACCAGGCGCAGATACGCAGTATTTT.